A single sample gave rise to the 9 T cell receptor beta chains below, sequenced in a study of CD8 T cells in ankylosing spondylitis (dated by TCRdb to about 2017). Library method: 5' RACE. The run used an Illumina HiSeq 2500. TCRdb handled the public reads itself, with Q25 trimming in fastp and clone calling in MiXCR, and kept productive beta chains. Records with the same CDR3 protein are collapsed into one entry carrying the most frequent genes and DNA. The sample table holds 240,000 or so distinct CDR3 sequences, of which about 10% were seen once. About 6.8% of the sample rests with the top ten. Material for sequencing was blood, either unsorted or a sorted T cell fraction (not recorded which). Receptor source: a male donor with ankylosing spondylitis or in good health (not recorded which).

This clonotype was seen at least ten times. The V and J genes are TRBV20-1 and TRBJ2-5; D gene unclear. Germline loops: CDR1 DFQATT, CDR2 SNEGSKA (reference sequence). The CDR3 totals 14 residues. Trimming shortened V by 6 bases and J by 5 bases, and 19 bases separated the two germline ends. CDR3 in amino acids: CSATAGSLWETQYF. Here the CDR3 DNA reads TGCAGTGCCACTGCCGGGTCCCTGTGGGAGACCCAGTACTTC.

In this sample, this clonotype turned up many times. The chain employs TRBV7-2 and TRBJ2-7; a weak D match, TRBD2 (6 bases). This CDR3 contains 15 residues. Between the trimmed V and J ends, which lost 1 base and 6 bases, there was a span of 16 bases. Germline CDR1 is SGHTA and CDR2 is FQGNSA. This CDR3 is CASSLVAGSASEQYF. The CDR3 DNA follows: TGTGCCAGCAGCTTAGTCGCGGGATCCGCCTCCGAGCAGTACTTC. Complete variable domain (other parts from reference TRBV7-2 and TRBJ2-7): GAGVSQSPSNKVTEKGKDVELRCDPISGHTALYWYRQSLGQGLEFLIYFQGNSAPDKSGLPSDRFSAERTGGSVSTLTIQRTQQEDSAVYLCASSLVAGSASEQYFGPGTRLTVT.

This clonotype was counted at least ten times. This chain joins TRBV29-1 and TRBJ1-1, with D uncertain. The CDR3 is 11 residues long. The germline V and J ends were trimmed by 5 bases and 6 bases, with 10 bases remaining between them. The germline V gene encodes CDR1 SQVTM and CDR2 ANQGSEA. The CDR3 here is CSVPPGSEAFF. CDR3 DNA sequence: TGCAGCGTTCCTCCGGGGTCTGAAGCTTTCTTT.

This clonotype was seen ten or more times. The chain couples TRBV20-1 to TRBJ2-1, with 7 bases matching TRBD2. V lost 1 base, J lost 5 bases, and 5 bases stayed unmatched. This CDR3 region has 14 residues. The V gene's germline CDR1 is DFQATT and CDR2 SNEGSKA (reference sequence). CDR3 sequence: CSARGLREHNEQFF. The DNA for the CDR3 is TGCAGTGCTAGAGGCTTGCGGGAGCACAATGAGCAGTTCTTC.

In this sample, this clonotype turned up many times. The chain joins TRBV6-1 to TRBJ2-4, with D hard to call. The CDR3 is 15 amino acids. Trimming took off 7 bases at V and 0 bases at J, with 13 bases between the two ends. Germline V CDR1 and CDR2: MNHNS, SASEGT. CDR3 sequence: CASTPRVGAKNIQYF. CDR3 DNA: TGTGCCAGCACCCCGAGAGTGGGAGCCAAAAACATTCAGTACTTC.

The rearrangement joins TRBV14 to TRBJ2-2; 10 nucleotides line up with TRBD2. CDR3 length: 14 amino acids. Trimming at V came to 9 bases and at J to 1 base, leaving 2 bases not matched to a gene. Germline values: CDR1 SGHDN, CDR2 FVKESK. In DNA, the CDR3 is TGTGCCAGTGGACTAGCGGTGAACACCGGGGAGCTGTTTTTT. Its protein product is CASGLAVNTGELFF.

This clonotype was seen at least ten times. The V call is TRBV7-3, the J call TRBJ2-3, with a weak D call TRBD2 (5 bases). Germline V gene lookup returns CDR1 SGHTA and CDR2 FQGTGA. This CDR3 is 14 amino acids long. V was pared by 5 bases and J by 0 bases, with 9 bases between. CDR3 coding DNA: TGTGCCAGCAGCGCAGCGGCTAGCACAGATACGCAGTATTTT. Its translation: CASSAAASTDTQYF. Full variable domain (outside the CDR3, taken from reference TRBV7-3 and TRBJ2-3): GAGVSQTPSNKVTEKGKYVELRCDPISGHTALYWYRQSLGQGPEFLIYFQGTGAADDSGLPNDRFFAVRPEGSVSTLKIQRTERGDSAVYLCASSAAASTDTQYFGPGTRLTVL.

This clonotype was counted ten times or more. The chain carries TRBV5-1 and TRBJ2-3, with 12 bases matching TRBD2. Per the germline V gene, CDR1 is SGHRS and CDR2 is YFSETQ. This CDR3 comprises 17 residues. Trimming took 0 bases from V and 4 from J; bases not matched to a gene: 6. The CDR3 loop reads CASSLAASGGAADTQYF. In DNA, the CDR3 is TGCGCCAGCAGCTTGGCCGCTAGCGGGGGGGCCGCAGATACGCAGTATTTT.

This clonotype was seen ten or more times. This rearrangement joins TRBV12-3 or TRBV12-4 to TRBJ2-5; possible D gene TRBD2, 5 bases. The CDR3 has 13 residues. The V gene lost 8 bases and the J gene lost 3 bases, with 13 bases spanning the gap. DNA of the CDR3: TGTGCCAGCCAGTCGGGTAGCGAAGAGACCCAGTACTTC. Amino acid sequence: CASQSGSEETQYF.